The 14 T cell receptor beta chains below were found in one sample sequenced in a study of OX40 agonist ivuxolimab in advanced cancers. TCRdb keeps only in-frame clones here, not all; method: immunoSEQ multiplex PCR. The sample includes roughly 80,000 clones, around 84% of them seen just once. This material consisted of CD4+ or CD8+ T cells sorted from blood, taken in a trial of the OX40 agonist ivuxolimab. The receptor set was obtained from an adult with an advanced solid tumor such as melanoma, head and neck, liver or kidney cancer.

The gene calls are TRBV9 and TRBJ1-1; D not certain. The CDR3 has 13 amino acids. V was trimmed by 0 bases and J by 4 bases, leaving 7 bases between them. The germline V gene encodes CDR1 SGDLS and CDR2 YYNGEE. The CDR3 coding sequence is TGTGCCAGCAGCGTAGGCCCGAGCACTGAAGCTTTCTTT. Translation gives CASSVGPSTEAFF.

J is TRBJ1-2 and V is TRBV7-8, with D unresolved. V lost 1 base to trimming and J lost 4 bases, with 10 bases between them. The CDR3 extends over 14 amino acids. The V gene's germline CDR1 is SGHVS and CDR2 FQNEAQ. The CDR3 DNA reads as TGTGCCAGCAGCTTAGAAGGTTCCAGCTATGGCTACACCTTC. Amino acid sequence: CASSLEGSSYGYTF.

This clone appeared a few times. The chain employs TRBV18 and TRBJ1-6; unclear D gene. Trimming took off 3 bases at V and 0 bases at J, with 3 bases between the two ends. Germline V gene lookup returns CDR1 KGHSH and CDR2 LQKENI. This CDR3 has 14 residues. The CDR3 coding sequence is TGTGCCAGCTCACCGAGCTCCTATAATTCACCCCTCCACTTT. Translation: CASSPSSYNSPLHF.

The chain carries TRBV18 and TRBJ1-4; no clear D. Trimming took 0 bases from V and 8 from J, leaving 10 bases between them. CDR3 length: 14 amino acids. Germline CDR1 and CDR2: KGHSH and LQKENI. The CDR3 DNA reads TGTGCCAGCTCACCACCATCTCCCAGAGAAAAACTGTTTTTT. Its translation is CASSPPSPREKLFF.

V gene TRBV19 combines with J gene TRBJ2-5; 13 positions agree with TRBD2. There are 15 residues in the CDR3. V lost 7 bases and J lost 7; bases outside the gene matches: 9. Germline V gives CDR1 LNHDA, CDR2 SQIVND (reference sequence). CDR3 DNA sequence: TGTGCCAGTACATCGGGACTAGCGGGGCTGGGGACCCAGTACTTC. This gives the protein CASTSGLAGLGTQYF.

The J gene is TRBJ1-1, the V gene TRBV19; a possible D gene is TRBD1 (5 bases). CDR1 LNHDA and CDR2 SQIVND come from the germline V gene (reference sequence). Trimming pared 6 bases from V and 4 bases from J, leaving 18 bases between. CDR3 size: 15 residues. The CDR3 protein is CASRRDAEMSTEAFF. The CDR3 nucleotides are TGTGCCAGTAGACGGGACGCCGAAATGAGCACTGAAGCTTTCTTT.

This clone has a handful of counts. This chain uses TRBV9 with TRBJ2-1, with a tentative D call TRBD1 (6 bases). V gave up 2 bases and J gave up 4 bases, with 13 bases separating them. The V gene's germline CDR1 is SGDLS and CDR2 YYNGEE. The CDR3 sequence is 15 residues long. CDR3 loop: CASSVEDRQYNEQFF. CDR3 DNA sequence: TGTGCCAGCAGCGTGGAGGACAGACAATACAATGAGCAGTTCTTC.

This clone showed up just once. A read error may produce the germline difference seen at one junction end. The J gene is TRBJ2-7, the V gene TRBV29-1; a possible D gene is TRBD2 (7 bases). Germline assignment: CDR1 SQVTM and CDR2 ANQGSEA. The CDR3 runs 14 residues. The CDR3 spells CSVVEGGGSYGQYF. DNA of the CDR3: TGCAGCGTTGTAGAGGGGGGGGGATCCTACGGGCAGTACTTC.

To note about this clone: One junction end disagrees with the germline gene, perhaps due to a read error. The chain couples TRBV7-7 to TRBJ1-4; D gene ambiguous. The germline V gene has CDR1 SSHAT and CDR2 FNYEAQ (reference sequence). This CDR3 has 14 residues. CDR3 amino acids: CASSPDWGDEKLFF. In DNA form, the CDR3 reads TGTGCTAGCAGCCCCGACTGGGGTGATGAAAAACTGTTTTTT. The full variable domain, in which reference TRBV7-7 and TRBJ1-4 provide the parts outside the CDR3, is GAGVSQSPRYKVTKRGQDVTLRCDPISSHATLYWYQQALGQGPEFLTYFNYEAQPDKSGLPSDRFSAERPEGSISTLTIQRTEQRDSAMYRCASSPDWGDEKLFFGSGTQLSVL.

This chain links TRBV7-9 with TRBJ2-7, with a tentative D call TRBD1 (6 bases). Trimming took off 4 bases at V and 7 bases at J, with 11 bases between the two ends. This CDR3 region has 12 residues. Germline V gene data show CDR1 as SEHNR and CDR2 as FQNEAQ (reference sequence). CDR3 nucleotide sequence: TGTGCCAGCAGCTCTATAGACAGGGAGCAGTACTTC. Translating gives CASSSIDREQYF.

The chain couples TRBV28 to TRBJ1-1; unclear D gene. This CDR3 is 14 amino acids long. Deletions cut 7 bases from V and 1 base from J, with 13 bases between. Looked up from germline, CDR1 is MDHEN and CDR2 is SYDVKM. In nucleotides, the CDR3 is TGTGCCAGCACCTTACCTAGGACGAACACTGAAGCTTTCTTT. This sequence encodes CASTLPRTNTEAFF.

V gene TRBV28 combines with J gene TRBJ1-5, with TRBD1 as a possible D gene (5 bases). Trimming pared 5 bases from V and 5 bases from J, leaving 13 bases between. CDR1 is MDHEN, CDR2 SYDVKM, per germline. The CDR3 totals 14 residues. The CDR3 here is CASSTYQGDQPQHF. DNA of the CDR3: TGTGCCAGCAGTACATATCAAGGGGATCAGCCCCAGCATTTT.

The V and J genes are TRBV29-1 and TRBJ1-1; possible D gene TRBD1, 5 bases. With 7 bases removed from V and 3 bases from J, the gap between germline ends came to 15 bases. The germline CDR1 and CDR2 sequences are SQVTM and ANQGSEA. The CDR3 runs to 13 residues. CDR3: CSAPAGGDTEAFF. For the CDR3, the DNA is TGCAGCGCACCGGCCGGGGGAGACACTGAAGCTTTCTTT.

Concerning this clone itself: The sample has other DNA sequences that encode this CDR3 too. The V call is TRBV5-4, the J call TRBJ1-1; D is unclear. The germline V and J ends were trimmed by 1 base and 1 base, with 5 bases remaining between them. CDR1 is SGHNT, CDR2 YYREEE, per germline (reference sequence). The CDR3 totals 13 residues. CDR3 residues: CASSLRENTEAFF. The CDR3 coding sequence is TGTGCCAGCAGCTTGCGAGAGAACACTGAAGCTTTCTTT.